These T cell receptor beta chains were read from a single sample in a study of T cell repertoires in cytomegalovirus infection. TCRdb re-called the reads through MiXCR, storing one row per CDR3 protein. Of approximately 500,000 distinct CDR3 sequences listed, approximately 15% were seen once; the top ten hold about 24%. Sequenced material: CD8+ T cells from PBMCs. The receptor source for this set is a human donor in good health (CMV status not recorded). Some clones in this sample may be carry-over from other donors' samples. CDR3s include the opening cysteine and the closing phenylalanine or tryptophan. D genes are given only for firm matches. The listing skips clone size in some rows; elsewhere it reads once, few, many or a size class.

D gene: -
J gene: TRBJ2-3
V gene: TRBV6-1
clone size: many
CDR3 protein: CASSHRTPSTDTQYF
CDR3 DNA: TGTGCCAGCAGCCACCGGACACCGAGCACAGATACGCAGTATTTT

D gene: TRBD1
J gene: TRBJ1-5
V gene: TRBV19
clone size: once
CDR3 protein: CASSNLDRVDQPQHF
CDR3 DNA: TGTGCCAGTAGTAACTTAGACAGGGTTGATCAGCCCCAGCATTTT

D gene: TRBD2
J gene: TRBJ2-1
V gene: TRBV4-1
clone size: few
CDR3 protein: CASSQISGRGDNEQFF
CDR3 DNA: TGCGCCAGCAGCCAAATTAGCGGGAGGGGGGACAATGAGCAGTTCTTC

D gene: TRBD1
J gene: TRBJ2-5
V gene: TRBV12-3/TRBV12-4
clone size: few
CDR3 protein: CASTTDRGLETQYF
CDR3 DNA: TGTGCCAGCACCACGGACAGGGGGCTTGAGACCCAGTACTTC

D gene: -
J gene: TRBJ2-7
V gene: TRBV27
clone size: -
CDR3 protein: CASSLSDSVPVYEQYF
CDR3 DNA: TGTGCCAGCAGTTTATCCGATAGCGTTCCTGTCTACGAGCAGTACTTC

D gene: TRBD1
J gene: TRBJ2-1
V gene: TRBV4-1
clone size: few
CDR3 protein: CASSHRTGAYNEQFF
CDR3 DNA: TGCGCCAGCAGCCACCGGACAGGTGCCTACAATGAGCAGTTCTTC

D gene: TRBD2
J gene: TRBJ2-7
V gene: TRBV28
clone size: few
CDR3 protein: CASSLIGQLAGLSYEQYF
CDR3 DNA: TGTGCCAGCAGTTTGATAGGACAACTAGCGGGACTCTCCTACGAGCAGTACTTC

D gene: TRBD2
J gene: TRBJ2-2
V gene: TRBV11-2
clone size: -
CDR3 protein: CASSVHRLTSGRASGELFF
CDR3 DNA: TGTGCCAGCAGCGTCCATAGACTCACTAGCGGGAGGGCATCCGGGGAGCTGTTTTTT

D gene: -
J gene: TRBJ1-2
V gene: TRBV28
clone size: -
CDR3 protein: CASSFPGTNYGYTF
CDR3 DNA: TGTGCCAGCAGTTTCCCGGGAACTAACTATGGCTACACCTTC

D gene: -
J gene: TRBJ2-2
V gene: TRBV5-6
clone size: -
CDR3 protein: CASMQGVYTGELFF
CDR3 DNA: TGTGCCAGCATGCAAGGAGTGTACACCGGGGAGCTGTTTTTT

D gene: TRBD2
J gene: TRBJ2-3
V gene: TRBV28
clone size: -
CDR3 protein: CASSLPGLAGGDTQYF
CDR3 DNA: TGTGCCAGCAGTTTACCCGGACTAGCGGGAGGTGATACGCAGTATTTT

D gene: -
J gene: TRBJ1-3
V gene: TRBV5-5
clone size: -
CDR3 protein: CASSPDGISGNTIYF
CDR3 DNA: TGTGCCAGCAGCCCCGACGGAATCTCTGGAAACACCATATATTTT

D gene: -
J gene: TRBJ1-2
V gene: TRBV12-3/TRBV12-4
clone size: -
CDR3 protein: CASSLGGLSGYTF
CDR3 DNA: TGTGCCAGCAGTTTGGGCGGATTGTCTGGCTACACCTTC

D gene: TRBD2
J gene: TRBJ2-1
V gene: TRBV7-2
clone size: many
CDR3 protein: CASSDPTSALYNEQFF
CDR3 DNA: TGTGCCAGCAGTGATCCGACTAGCGCCCTCTACAATGAGCAGTTCTTC

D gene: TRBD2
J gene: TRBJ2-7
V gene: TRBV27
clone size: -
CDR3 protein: CASSPPTSGRAGEQYF
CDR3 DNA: TGTGCCAGCAGTCCCCCTACTAGCGGGAGGGCCGGGGAGCAGTACTTC

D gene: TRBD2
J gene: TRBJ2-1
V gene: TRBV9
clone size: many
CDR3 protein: CASSAGTSGDNEQFF
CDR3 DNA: TGTGCCAGCAGCGCCGGGACTAGCGGAGACAATGAGCAGTTCTTC

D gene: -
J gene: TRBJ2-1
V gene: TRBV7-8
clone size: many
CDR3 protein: CASSILDEQFF
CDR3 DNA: TGTGCCAGCAGCATCTTGGATGAGCAGTTCTTC

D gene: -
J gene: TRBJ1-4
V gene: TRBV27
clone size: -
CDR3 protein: CASSFRGNNEKLFF
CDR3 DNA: TGTGCCAGCAGTTTCAGGGGCAACAATGAAAAACTGTTTTTT

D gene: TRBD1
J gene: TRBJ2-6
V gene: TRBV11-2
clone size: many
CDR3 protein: CASGGQGAAGANVLTF
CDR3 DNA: TGTGCCAGCGGGGGACAGGGGGCGGCTGGGGCCAACGTCCTGACTTTC

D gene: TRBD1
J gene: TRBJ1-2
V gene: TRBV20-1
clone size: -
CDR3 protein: CSARQGAANYGYTF
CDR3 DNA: TGCAGTGCTCGACAGGGGGCAGCTAACTATGGCTACACCTTC

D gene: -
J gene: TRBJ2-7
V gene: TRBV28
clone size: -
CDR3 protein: CASSFPNRRVYEQYF
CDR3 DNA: TGTGCCAGCAGTTTCCCCAATCGGCGGGTTTACGAGCAGTACTTC

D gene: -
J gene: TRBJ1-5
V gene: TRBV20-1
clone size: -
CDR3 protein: CSARGRGSQPQHF
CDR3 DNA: TGCAGTGCTAGGGGGAGAGGATCTCAGCCCCAGCATTTT

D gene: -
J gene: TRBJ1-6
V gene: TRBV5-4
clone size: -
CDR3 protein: CASSPGGGHTLHF
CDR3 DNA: TGTGCCAGCAGCCCTGGGGGGGGTCATACCCTCCACTTT

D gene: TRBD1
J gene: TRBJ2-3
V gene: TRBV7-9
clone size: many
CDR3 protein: CASSSAGGLPDTQYF
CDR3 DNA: TGTGCCAGCAGCTCAGCAGGGGGCTTGCCAGATACGCAGTATTTT

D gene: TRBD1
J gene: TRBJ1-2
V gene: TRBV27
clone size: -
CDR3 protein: CASSLFDTGQGTYGYTF
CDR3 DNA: TGTGCCAGCAGTTTATTTGACACGGGACAGGGAACCTATGGCTACACCTTC

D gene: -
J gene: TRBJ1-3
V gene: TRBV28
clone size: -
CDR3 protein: CASSSTGTYSGNTIYF
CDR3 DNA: TGTGCCAGCAGTTCAACCGGGACTTACTCTGGAAACACCATATATTTT

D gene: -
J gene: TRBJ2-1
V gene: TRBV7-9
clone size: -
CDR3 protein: CASSFPQNEQFF
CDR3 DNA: TGTGCCAGCAGCTTTCCTCAGAATGAGCAGTTCTTC

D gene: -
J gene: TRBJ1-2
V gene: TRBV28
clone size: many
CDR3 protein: CASSFSSRRHYGYTF
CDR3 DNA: TGTGCCAGCAGTTTTAGCTCGAGGAGGCACTATGGCTACACCTTC

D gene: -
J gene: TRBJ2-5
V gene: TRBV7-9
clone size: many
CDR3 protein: CASSLRGQIQETQYF
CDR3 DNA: TGTGCCAGCAGCTTACGGGGGCAGATCCAAGAGACCCAGTACTTC

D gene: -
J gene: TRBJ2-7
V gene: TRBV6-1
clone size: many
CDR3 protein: CASSPRASLWEQYF
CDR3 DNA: TGTGCCAGCAGTCCTCGGGCCTCTCTTTGGGAGCAGTACTTC

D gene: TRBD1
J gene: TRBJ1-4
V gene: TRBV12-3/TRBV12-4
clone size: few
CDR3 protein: CASSPTGGEEKLFF
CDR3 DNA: TGTGCCAGCAGTCCGACAGGGGGTGAGGAAAAACTGTTTTTT

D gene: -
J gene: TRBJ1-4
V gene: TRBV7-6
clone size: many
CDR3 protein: CASSSTGTNEKLFF
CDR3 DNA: TGTGCCAGCAGCTCTACAGGGACTAATGAAAAACTGTTTTTT

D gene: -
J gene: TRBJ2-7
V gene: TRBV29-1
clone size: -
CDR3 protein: CSVVGGAPYEQYF
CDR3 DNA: TGCAGCGTTGTTGGGGGTGCCCCCTACGAGCAGTACTTC

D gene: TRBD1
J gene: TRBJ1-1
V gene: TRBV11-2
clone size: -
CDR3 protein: CASRTGDGNTEAFF
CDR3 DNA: TGTGCCAGCAGGACAGGGGATGGGAACACTGAAGCTTTCTTT

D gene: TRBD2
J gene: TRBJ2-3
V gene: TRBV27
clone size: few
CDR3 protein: CASSSSSGFITDTQYF
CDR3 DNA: TGTGCCAGCAGTTCGTCTAGCGGATTTATCACAGATACGCAGTATTTT

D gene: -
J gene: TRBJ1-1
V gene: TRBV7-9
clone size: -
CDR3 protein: CASSPRAPSTEAFF
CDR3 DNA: TGTGCCAGCAGTCCCCGGGCCCCGAGCACTGAAGCTTTCTTT

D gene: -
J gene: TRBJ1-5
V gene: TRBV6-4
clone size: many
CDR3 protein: CASSQGSNQPQHF
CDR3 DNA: TGTGCCAGCAGTCAGGGAAGCAATCAGCCCCAGCATTTT

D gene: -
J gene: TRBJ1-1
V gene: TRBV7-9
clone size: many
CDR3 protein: CASSSHAGITEAFF
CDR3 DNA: TGTGCCAGCAGCTCACATGCAGGGATAACTGAAGCTTTCTTT

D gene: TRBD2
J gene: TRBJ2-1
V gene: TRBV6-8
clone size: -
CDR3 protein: CASSYPGLGLASNDQFF
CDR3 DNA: TGTGCCAGTAGTTACCCCGGGCTGGGACTAGCGAGCAATGATCAGTTCTTC

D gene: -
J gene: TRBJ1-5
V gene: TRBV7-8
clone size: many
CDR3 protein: CASSLVPEDQPQHF
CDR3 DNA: TGTGCCAGCAGCTTAGTTCCGGAGGATCAGCCCCAGCATTTT

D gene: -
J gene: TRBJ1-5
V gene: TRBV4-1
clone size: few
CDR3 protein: CASSQDHGGVGNQPQHF
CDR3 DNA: TGCGCCAGCAGCCAAGATCATGGGGGGGTAGGCAATCAGCCCCAGCATTTT

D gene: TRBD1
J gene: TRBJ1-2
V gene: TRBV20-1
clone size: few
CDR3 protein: CSARPFQGVDGYTF
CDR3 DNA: TGCAGTGCTAGACCCTTCCAGGGGGTGGATGGCTACACCTTC

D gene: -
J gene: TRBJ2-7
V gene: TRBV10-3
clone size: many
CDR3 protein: CAITTGGNEQYF
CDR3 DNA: TGTGCCATCACCACTGGGGGGAACGAGCAGTACTTC

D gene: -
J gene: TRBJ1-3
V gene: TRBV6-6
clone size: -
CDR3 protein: CASSYSRGSGNTIYF
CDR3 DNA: TGTGCCAGCAGTTACTCCAGGGGTTCTGGAAACACCATATATTTT

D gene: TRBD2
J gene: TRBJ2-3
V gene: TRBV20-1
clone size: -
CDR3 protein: CSARDRLAESTDTQYF
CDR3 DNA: TGCAGTGCTAGAGATCGGCTAGCGGAGAGCACAGATACGCAGTATTTT

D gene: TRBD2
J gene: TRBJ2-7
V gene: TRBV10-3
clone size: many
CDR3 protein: CAISGGLAGGYSGEQYF
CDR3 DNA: TGTGCCATCAGTGGGGGACTAGCGGGAGGTTACTCAGGCGAGCAGTACTTC

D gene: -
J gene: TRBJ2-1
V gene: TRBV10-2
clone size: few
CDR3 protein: CASRERGSGHEQFF
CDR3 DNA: TGCGCCAGCAGGGAACGGGGGTCGGGGCATGAGCAGTTCTTC

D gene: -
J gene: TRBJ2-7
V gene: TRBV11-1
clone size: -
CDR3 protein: CASSPHEYEQYF
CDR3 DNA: TGTGCCAGCAGCCCCCACGAGTACGAGCAGTACTTC

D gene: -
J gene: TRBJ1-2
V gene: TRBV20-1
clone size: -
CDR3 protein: CSARGGQPYTF
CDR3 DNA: TGCAGTGCTAGAGGGGGGCAGCCCTACACCTTC

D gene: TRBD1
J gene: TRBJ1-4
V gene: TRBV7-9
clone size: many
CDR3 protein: CASSARQGVNEKLFF
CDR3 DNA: TGTGCCAGCAGCGCCCGACAGGGGGTTAATGAAAAACTGTTTTTT

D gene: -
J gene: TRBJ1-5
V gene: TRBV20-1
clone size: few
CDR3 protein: CSARHGRGDQPQHF
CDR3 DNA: TGCAGTGCTAGACACGGTAGGGGGGATCAGCCCCAGCATTTT

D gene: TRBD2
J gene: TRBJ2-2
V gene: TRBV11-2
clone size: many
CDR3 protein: CASSAPSGGNTGELFF
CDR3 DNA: TGTGCCAGCAGCGCACCTAGCGGGGGGAACACCGGGGAGCTGTTTTTT

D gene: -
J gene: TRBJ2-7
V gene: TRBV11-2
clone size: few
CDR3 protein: CASSLNRQYF
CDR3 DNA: TGTGCCAGCAGCTTAAATCGGCAGTACTTC

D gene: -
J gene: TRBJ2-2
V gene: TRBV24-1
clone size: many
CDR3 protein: CATSAPEGGAHGELFF
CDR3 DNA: TGTGCCACCAGTGCCCCGGAGGGGGGGGCCCACGGGGAGCTGTTTTTT

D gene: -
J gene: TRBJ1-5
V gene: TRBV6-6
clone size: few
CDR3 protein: CASTSQGPQHF
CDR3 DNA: TGTGCCAGTACCTCCCAGGGGCCCCAGCATTTT

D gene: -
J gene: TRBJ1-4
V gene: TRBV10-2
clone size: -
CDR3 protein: CASSGWGATNEKLFF
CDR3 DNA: TGCGCCAGCAGTGGGTGGGGAGCAACTAATGAAAAACTGTTTTTT

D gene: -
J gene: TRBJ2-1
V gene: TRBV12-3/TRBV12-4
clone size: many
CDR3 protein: CASSWTINPKNEQFF
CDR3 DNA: TGTGCCAGCAGTTGGACTATAAACCCGAAGAATGAGCAGTTCTTC

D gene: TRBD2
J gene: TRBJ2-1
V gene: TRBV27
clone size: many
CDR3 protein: CASRPGLAFNEQFF
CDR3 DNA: TGTGCCAGCAGACCGGGACTAGCCTTCAATGAGCAGTTCTTC

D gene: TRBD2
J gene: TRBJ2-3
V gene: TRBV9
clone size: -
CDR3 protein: CANSPRTSGGRDTQYF
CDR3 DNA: TGTGCCAACAGCCCTCGGACTAGCGGGGGAAGGGATACGCAGTATTTT